This entry is about one TCR beta chain. What antigen it recognizes has not been identified. No much larger clone exists at a distance of one base, and base qualities are not known. The entry originates in a study of blood T cell repertoires in COVID-19 (dated by TCRdb to the early 2020s). Background on the whole study: Collaborator samples came from the United States, Italy and Spain and covered acute and convalescent phases of COVID-19. The samples were drawn from the first 160 participants of the ongoing ImmuneRACE study and from roughly 1,300 subjects provided by 6 global collaborators. The prospective study material was composed of cDNA or gDNA derived from T cells, B-cell-depleted T cells, or PBMCs. Where HLA class I and class II types were available, the types were taken from metadata supplied by the sample provider, not from assay-based typing. The repertoires were released in a freely available public database meant as a resource for research on the immune response to SARS-CoV-2. A de-identified subject ID, COVID-19 status, age in years and sex were almost always included in the sample metadata. Subjects who had been exposed to COVID-19, were actively infected with it, or had recovered from it provided the deeply sampled blood TCRbeta repertoires that made up the dataset. What the authors observed across the whole study: Clinical and demographic metadata were provided uncurated, with the amount varying by source and participant.

The collaborating institutions used their own protocols to collect whole blood in K2EDTA tubes. For TCRbeta analysis, collaborators shipped samples as frozen whole blood, isolated PBMCs, or DNA extracted from either of those sample types. TCRbeta CDR3 regions were amplified from genomic DNA by means of the immunoSEQ Assay, a bias-controlled multiplex PCR. As for how the authors treated the data: The number of nucleated cells in each sample was estimated by amplification of reference gene primers within the assay. To quantify the absolute abundance of each unique TCRbeta CDR3 rearrangement, sequence reads were collapsed and filtered. For each sample, productive Simpson clonality was calculated by taking the square root of Simpson's diversity index across productive rearrangements. In its TCRdb copy, this immuneACCESS table keeps in-frame sequences only and misses some clones. Where compared with another copy, unresolved V genes explain less than half of these, and the others have no known cause. V and J calls plus clone size are reproduced from that table; the DNA served to infer D and trimming. The sample table records roughly 200,000 clones; around 80% of these occur just once. The ten top clones hold around 6.3% of the sample.

The CDR3 contains 13 residues, cysteine and phenylalanine counted. Only the CDR3 region is kept as DNA, spanning 39 bases read in frame from base 1. The germline V gene (reference sequence) yields LNHDA for CDR1 and SQIVND for CDR2. Germline trimming amounts to 8 bases on V and 4 bases on J, with 4 as the count of junction bases outside the gene matches. The material sequenced was peripheral blood. This chain is built from TRBV19 and TRBJ1-5, and TRBD1 matches 8 of the central bases. This receptor was identified in a man in his sixties or seventies with active or convalescent COVID-19. The CDR3 protein: CASQDRENQPQHF. The nucleotides read TGTGCCAGTCAGGACAGGGAGAATCAGCCCCAGCATTTT.